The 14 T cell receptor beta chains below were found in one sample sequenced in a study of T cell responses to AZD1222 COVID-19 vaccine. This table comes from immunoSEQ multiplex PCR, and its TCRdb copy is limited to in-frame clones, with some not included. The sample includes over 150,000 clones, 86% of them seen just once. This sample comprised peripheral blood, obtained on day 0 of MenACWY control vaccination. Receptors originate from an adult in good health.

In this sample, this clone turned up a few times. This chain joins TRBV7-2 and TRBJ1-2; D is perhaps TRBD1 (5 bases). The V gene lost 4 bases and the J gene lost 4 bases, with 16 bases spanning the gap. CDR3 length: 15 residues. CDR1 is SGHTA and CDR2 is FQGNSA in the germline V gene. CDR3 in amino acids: CASSSDRGRIYGYTF. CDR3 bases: TGTGCCAGCAGCTCCGACCGGGGCAGGATCTATGGCTACACCTTC.

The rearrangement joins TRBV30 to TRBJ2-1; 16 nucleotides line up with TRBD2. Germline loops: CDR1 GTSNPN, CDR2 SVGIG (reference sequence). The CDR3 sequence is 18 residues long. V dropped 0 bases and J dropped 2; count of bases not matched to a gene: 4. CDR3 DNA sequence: TGTGCCTGGAGTGTCCCCGGGACTAGCGGGAGGGCCTACAATGAGCAGTTCTTC. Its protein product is CAWSVPGTSGRAYNEQFF.

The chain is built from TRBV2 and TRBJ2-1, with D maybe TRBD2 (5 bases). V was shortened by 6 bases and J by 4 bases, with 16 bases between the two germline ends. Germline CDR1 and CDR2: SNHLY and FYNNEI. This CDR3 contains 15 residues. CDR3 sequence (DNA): TGTGCCAGCAGGACCCTTCTGGCGGGTTACAATGAGCAGTTCTTC. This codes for CASRTLLAGYNEQFF.

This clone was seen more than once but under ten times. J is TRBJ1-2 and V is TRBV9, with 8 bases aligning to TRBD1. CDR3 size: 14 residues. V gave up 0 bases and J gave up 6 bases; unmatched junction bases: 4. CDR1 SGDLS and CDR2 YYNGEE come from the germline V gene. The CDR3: CASSVGRGQDGYTF. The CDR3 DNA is TGTGCCAGCAGCGTAGGCAGGGGGCAAGATGGCTACACCTTC.

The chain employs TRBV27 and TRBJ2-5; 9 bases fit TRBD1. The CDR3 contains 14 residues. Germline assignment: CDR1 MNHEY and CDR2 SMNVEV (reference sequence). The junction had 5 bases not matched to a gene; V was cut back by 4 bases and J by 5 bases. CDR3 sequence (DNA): TGTGCCAGCAGTTGGAAACAGGGGGCGGAGACCCAGTACTTC. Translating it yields CASSWKQGAETQYF.

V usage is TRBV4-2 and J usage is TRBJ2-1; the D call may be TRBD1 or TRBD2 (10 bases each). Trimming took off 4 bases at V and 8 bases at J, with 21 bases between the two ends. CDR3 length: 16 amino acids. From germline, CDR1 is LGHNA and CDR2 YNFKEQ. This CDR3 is CASSRLLAGTGDEQFF. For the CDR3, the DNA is TGTGCCAGCAGCCGCCTACTAGCGGGGACAGGGGATGAGCAGTTCTTC.

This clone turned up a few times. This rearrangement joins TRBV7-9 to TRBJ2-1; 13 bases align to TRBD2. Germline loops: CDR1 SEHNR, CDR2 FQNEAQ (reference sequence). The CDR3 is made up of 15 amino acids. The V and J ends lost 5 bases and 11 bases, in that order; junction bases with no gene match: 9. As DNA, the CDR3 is TGTGCCAGCAGCGAAGGGGGACTAGCGGGGCGAAAGCAGTTCTTC. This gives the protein CASSEGGLAGRKQFF.

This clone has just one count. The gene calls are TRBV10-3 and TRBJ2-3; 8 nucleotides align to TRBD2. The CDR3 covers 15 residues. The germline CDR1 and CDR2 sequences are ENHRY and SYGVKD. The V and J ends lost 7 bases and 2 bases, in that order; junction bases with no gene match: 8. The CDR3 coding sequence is TGTGCCATCACCGGGGGGGGGCGGAACACAGATACGCAGTATTTT. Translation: CAITGGGRNTDTQYF.

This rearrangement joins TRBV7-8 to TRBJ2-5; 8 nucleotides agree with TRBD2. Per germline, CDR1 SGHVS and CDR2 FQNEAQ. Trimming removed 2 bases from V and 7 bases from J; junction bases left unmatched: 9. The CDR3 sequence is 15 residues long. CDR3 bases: TGTGCCAGCAGCTTAACCCGCGGGGGGCGGGTGACCCAGTACTTC. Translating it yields CASSLTRGGRVTQYF.

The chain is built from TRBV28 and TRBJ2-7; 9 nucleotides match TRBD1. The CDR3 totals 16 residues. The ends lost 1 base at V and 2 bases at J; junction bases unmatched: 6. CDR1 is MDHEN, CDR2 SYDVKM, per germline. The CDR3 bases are TGTGCCAGCAGTTTATTTGGGACAGGGACTCCCTACGAGCAGTACGTC. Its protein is CASSLFGTGTPYEQYV.

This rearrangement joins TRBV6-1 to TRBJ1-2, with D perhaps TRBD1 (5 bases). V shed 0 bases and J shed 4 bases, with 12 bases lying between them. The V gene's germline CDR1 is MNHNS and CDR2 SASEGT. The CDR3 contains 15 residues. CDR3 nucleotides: TGTGCCAGCAGTGAAGCGCGGAGGGGTCCCTATGGCTACACCTTC. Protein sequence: CASSEARRGPYGYTF.

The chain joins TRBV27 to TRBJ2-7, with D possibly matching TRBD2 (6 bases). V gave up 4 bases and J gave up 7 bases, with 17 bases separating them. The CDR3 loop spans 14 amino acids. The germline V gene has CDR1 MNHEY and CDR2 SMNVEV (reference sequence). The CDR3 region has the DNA TGTGCCAGCAGTTCTCCCGGACTAAGATTGGAGCAGTACTTC. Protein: CASSSPGLRLEQYF.

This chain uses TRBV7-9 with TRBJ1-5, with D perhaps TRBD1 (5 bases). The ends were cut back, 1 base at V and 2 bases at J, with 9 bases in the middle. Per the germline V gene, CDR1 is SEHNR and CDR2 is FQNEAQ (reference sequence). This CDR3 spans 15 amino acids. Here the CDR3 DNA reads TGTGCCAGCAGCTTAGTAGGAGGGGGCAATCAGCCCCAGCATTTT. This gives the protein CASSLVGGGNQPQHF. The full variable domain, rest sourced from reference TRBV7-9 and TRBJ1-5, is DTGVSQNPRHKITKRGQNVTFRCDPISEHNRLYWYRQTLGQGPEFLTYFQNEAQLEKSRLLSDRFSAERPKGSFSTLEIQRTEQGDSAMYLCASSLVGGGNQPQHFGDGTRLSIL.

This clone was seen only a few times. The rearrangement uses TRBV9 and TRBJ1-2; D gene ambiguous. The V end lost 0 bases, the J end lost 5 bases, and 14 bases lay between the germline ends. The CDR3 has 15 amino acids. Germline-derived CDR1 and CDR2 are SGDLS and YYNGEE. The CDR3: CASSVGGSVGYGYTF. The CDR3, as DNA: TGTGCCAGCAGCGTAGGAGGCAGCGTTGGATATGGCTACACCTTC. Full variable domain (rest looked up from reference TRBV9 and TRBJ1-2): DSGVTQTPKHLITATGQRVTLRCSPRSGDLSVYWYQQSLDQGLQFLIQYYNGEERAKGNILERFSAQQFPDLHSELNLSSLELGDSALYFCASSVGGSVGYGYTFGSGTRLTVV.